A selection of T cell receptor beta chains follows, all from one sample in a study of cytomegalovirus exposure and HLA in healthy donors. Assay: immunoSEQ multiplex PCR; the TCRdb copy retains only in-frame clones and omits some. Among 120,000 or so clones listed, about four fifths were seen once. What was sequenced was PBMCs. Source of these receptors: a man aged 18-30 years in good health and CMV-seronegative. Both conserved end residues are part of each CDR3. The D gene is left open where the match is weak. The size of a clone is reported for some rows only, either as once, few or many, or as a class for expanded clones.

v_call: TRBV29-1
d_call: TRBD1
j_call: TRBJ1-6
clone_size: NA
cdr3_aa: CSVAIGTGGSPLHF
cdr3_nt: TGCAGCGTTGCGATCGGGACAGGGGGCTCACCCCTCCACTTT

v_call: TRBV5-1
d_call: TRBD2
j_call: TRBJ2-5
clone_size: NA
cdr3_aa: CASSSGLAIYQETQYF
cdr3_nt: TGCGCCAGCAGCTCTGGACTAGCGATTTACCAAGAGACCCAGTACTTC

v_call: TRBV7-9
d_call: NA
j_call: TRBJ1-4
clone_size: NA
cdr3_aa: CASSLGASGWRSNEKLFF
cdr3_nt: TGTGCCAGCAGCCTAGGGGCTTCGGGTTGGAGGTCTAATGAAAAACTGTTTTTT

v_call: TRBV7-2
d_call: NA
j_call: TRBJ2-1
clone_size: few
cdr3_aa: CASSLRPEWSHEQFF
cdr3_nt: TGTGCCAGCAGCTTACGTCCCGAGTGGTCCCATGAGCAGTTCTTC

v_call: TRBV6-1
d_call: TRBD1
j_call: TRBJ2-3
clone_size: few
cdr3_aa: CASSPWTGRSDTQYF
cdr3_nt: TGTGCCAGCAGTCCCTGGACAGGGAGGTCAGATACGCAGTATTTT

v_call: TRBV30
d_call: TRBD1
j_call: TRBJ2-1
clone_size: NA
cdr3_aa: CAWSVSGTGIYNEQFF
cdr3_nt: TGTGCCTGGAGTGTCTCAGGGACAGGGATTTACAATGAGCAGTTCTTC

v_call: TRBV11-3
d_call: NA
j_call: TRBJ2-1
clone_size: once
cdr3_aa: CASSFEGWTENNEQFF
cdr3_nt: TGTGCCAGCAGTTTCGAGGGTTGGACCGAAAACAATGAGCAGTTCTTC

v_call: TRBV5-4
d_call: TRBD2
j_call: TRBJ2-2
clone_size: NA
cdr3_aa: CASSSGTSGSTGELFF
cdr3_nt: TGTGCCAGCAGCTCCGGGACTAGCGGGAGCACCGGGGAGCTGTTTTTT

v_call: TRBV27
d_call: NA
j_call: TRBJ2-3
clone_size: NA
cdr3_aa: CASSLGRERNADTQYF
cdr3_nt: TGTGCCAGCAGTTTAGGTAGGGAGCGCAACGCAGATACGCAGTATTTT

v_call: TRBV29-1
d_call: NA
j_call: TRBJ2-1
clone_size: NA
cdr3_aa: CSVGSRAVDEQFF
cdr3_nt: TGCAGCGTTGGATCGCGGGCAGTCGATGAGCAGTTCTTC

v_call: TRBV9
d_call: NA
j_call: TRBJ1-1
clone_size: NA
cdr3_aa: CASSPSSQGFPEAFF
cdr3_nt: TGTGCCAGCAGCCCTTCTAGCCAGGGGTTTCCTGAAGCTTTCTTT

v_call: TRBV18
d_call: NA
j_call: TRBJ2-3
clone_size: NA
cdr3_aa: CASSPYGTDTQYF
cdr3_nt: TGTGCCAGCTCACCCTATGGCACAGATACGCAGTATTTT

v_call: TRBV6-5
d_call: TRBD2
j_call: TRBJ2-1
clone_size: few
cdr3_aa: CASSYSFAGVYNEQFF
cdr3_nt: TGTGCCAGCAGTTACTCATTCGCGGGGGTTTACAATGAGCAGTTCTTC

v_call: TRBV7-6
d_call: TRBD1
j_call: TRBJ1-4
clone_size: NA
cdr3_aa: CASSSGQGFTNEKLFF
cdr3_nt: TGTGCCAGCAGCTCCGGACAGGGTTTTACTAATGAAAAACTGTTTTTT

v_call: TRBV6-5
d_call: TRBD1
j_call: TRBJ1-1
clone_size: NA
cdr3_aa: CATVGQMNTEAFF
cdr3_nt: TGTGCCACAGTGGGACAGATGAACACTGAAGCTTTCTTT

v_call: TRBV19
d_call: NA
j_call: TRBJ1-1
clone_size: NA
cdr3_aa: CASSTFGTIGEAFF
cdr3_nt: TGTGCCAGTAGTACCTTCGGGACTATCGGTGAAGCTTTCTTT

v_call: TRBV19
d_call: TRBD1
j_call: TRBJ1-5
clone_size: NA
cdr3_aa: CASSITGGWNQPQHF
cdr3_nt: TGTGCCAGTAGCATAACAGGGGGATGGAATCAGCCCCAGCATTTT

v_call: TRBV7-4
d_call: TRBD1
j_call: TRBJ1-2
clone_size: NA
cdr3_aa: CASSLEGQGRDYGYTF
cdr3_nt: TGTGCCAGCAGCTTAGAAGGACAGGGGAGGGACTATGGCTACACCTTC

v_call: TRBV29-1
d_call: NA
j_call: TRBJ2-5
clone_size: NA
cdr3_aa: CSVEVRVQETQYF
cdr3_nt: TGCAGCGTTGAGGTCAGGGTCCAAGAGACCCAGTACTTC

v_call: TRBV5-1
d_call: NA
j_call: TRBJ1-2
clone_size: NA
cdr3_aa: CASSLLSDYGYTF
cdr3_nt: TGCGCCAGCAGCTTGCTGTCAGACTATGGCTACACCTTC

v_call: TRBV19
d_call: TRBD1
j_call: TRBJ2-1
clone_size: NA
cdr3_aa: CASSLSDRVVYNEQFF
cdr3_nt: TGTGCCAGTAGTTTATCAGACAGGGTGGTCTACAATGAGCAGTTCTTC

v_call: TRBV5-4
d_call: NA
j_call: TRBJ2-3
clone_size: NA
cdr3_aa: CASSAGASTGTQYF
cdr3_nt: TGTGCCAGCAGCGCGGGGGCTAGCACAGGTACGCAGTATTTT

v_call: TRBV7-9
d_call: NA
j_call: TRBJ1-1
clone_size: NA
cdr3_aa: CASSSNTEAFF
cdr3_nt: TGTGCCAGCAGCTCAAACACTGAAGCTTTCTTT

v_call: TRBV28
d_call: NA
j_call: TRBJ2-3
clone_size: once
cdr3_aa: CASRRALALSTDTQYF
cdr3_nt: TGTGCCAGCAGACGCGCCCTAGCACTGAGCACAGATACGCAGTATTTT

v_call: TRBV27
d_call: TRBD2
j_call: TRBJ2-2
clone_size: NA
cdr3_aa: CASRGGLGDGTGELFF
cdr3_nt: TGTGCCAGCAGGGGGGGACTAGGGGATGGGACCGGGGAGCTGTTTTTT

v_call: TRBV30
d_call: NA
j_call: TRBJ1-6
clone_size: NA
cdr3_aa: CAWTAGNLSPLHF
cdr3_nt: TGTGCCTGGACGGCCGGGAACTTGTCACCCCTCCACTTT

v_call: TRBV6-1
d_call: NA
j_call: TRBJ2-7
clone_size: few
cdr3_aa: CASSDPGQEQYF
cdr3_nt: TGTGCCAGCAGTGATCCGGGTCAAGAGCAGTACTTC

v_call: TRBV28
d_call: TRBD2
j_call: TRBJ2-7
clone_size: NA
cdr3_aa: CASSETSGSAHEQYF
cdr3_nt: TGTGCCAGCAGTGAGACTAGCGGGAGTGCCCACGAGCAGTACTTC

v_call: TRBV5-1
d_call: TRBD2
j_call: TRBJ2-5
clone_size: once
cdr3_aa: CASSGVAGDLETQYF
cdr3_nt: TGCGCCAGCAGCGGGGTAGCGGGAGATTTAGAGACCCAGTACTTC

v_call: TRBV7-8
d_call: TRBD2
j_call: TRBJ2-1
clone_size: NA
cdr3_aa: CASSQLAGVRNEQFF
cdr3_nt: TGTGCCAGCAGCCAACTAGCGGGAGTGAGGAATGAGCAGTTCTTC

v_call: TRBV10-3
d_call: NA
j_call: TRBJ1-1
clone_size: few
cdr3_aa: CAIKDEGDLVTEAFF
cdr3_nt: TGTGCCATCAAAGATGAGGGCGACTTAGTCACTGAAGCTTTCTTT

v_call: TRBV20-1
d_call: NA
j_call: TRBJ2-2
clone_size: NA
cdr3_aa: CSARDGGELFF
cdr3_nt: TGCAGTGCCCGGGATGGTGGGGAGCTGTTTTTT

v_call: TRBV29-1
d_call: NA
j_call: TRBJ1-1
clone_size: NA
cdr3_aa: CSVTRYRTMNTEAFF
cdr3_nt: TGCAGCGTTACCCGATACAGGACAATGAACACTGAAGCTTTCTTT

v_call: TRBV19
d_call: NA
j_call: TRBJ2-5
clone_size: few
cdr3_aa: CASSIGTVYQETQYF
cdr3_nt: TGTGCCAGTAGTATCGGAACAGTGTACCAAGAGACCCAGTACTTC

v_call: TRBV7-8
d_call: TRBD1
j_call: TRBJ2-5
clone_size: NA
cdr3_aa: CASSRKTGIQETQYF
cdr3_nt: TGTGCCAGCAGCCGGAAGACAGGGATCCAAGAGACCCAGTACTTC

v_call: TRBV5-1
d_call: NA
j_call: TRBJ2-3
clone_size: NA
cdr3_aa: CASSLRQPPPTDTQYF
cdr3_nt: TGCGCCAGCAGCTTGAGACAGCCACCGCCCACAGATACGCAGTATTTT

v_call: TRBV7-3
d_call: NA
j_call: TRBJ2-5
clone_size: NA
cdr3_aa: CASSLGLARTETQYF
cdr3_nt: TGTGCCAGCAGCTTAGGTCTAGCCCGTACGGAGACCCAGTACTTC

v_call: TRBV5-8
d_call: NA
j_call: TRBJ2-3
clone_size: NA
cdr3_aa: CASSLDYGLITDTQYF
cdr3_nt: TGTGCCAGCAGCTTAGACTACGGACTAATAACAGATACGCAGTATTTT

v_call: TRBV2
d_call: TRBD1
j_call: TRBJ1-5
clone_size: NA
cdr3_aa: CASSEDRFNQPQHF
cdr3_nt: TGTGCCAGCAGTGAGGACAGGTTCAATCAGCCCCAGCATTTT

v_call: TRBV28
d_call: NA
j_call: TRBJ1-2
clone_size: NA
cdr3_aa: CASAQGQGSPDF
cdr3_nt: TGTGCCAGCGCTCAAGGGCAGGGCTCCCCTGACTTC